The rows below give T cell receptor beta chains drawn from one sample of a study of Graves' ophthalmopathy and Graves' hyperthyroidism. One entry per CDR3 protein results from TCRdb running MiXCR on the multiplex PCR reads. Among almost 750,000 distinct CDR3 sequences listed, roughly 41% were seen once. The sample taken for sequencing was peripheral blood. Receptors were obtained from an adult man with Graves' ophthalmopathy. The CDR3 runs from the conserved cysteine through the conserved F or W. Fields, in order: clone size, V gene, J gene, D gene, CDR3 protein, CDR3 DNA. D genes are given only for firm matches. Size tells how often a clone was seen (once, few, many) or the class of an expanded clone, and some rows leave it out.

size: .; V: TRBV18; J: TRBJ2-5; D: .; CDR3: CASSKRETQYF; DNA: TGTGCCAGCTCGAAACGAGAGACCCAGTACTTC
size: many; V: TRBV7-9; J: TRBJ2-7; D: .; CDR3: CASSPPGRAYEQYF; DNA: TGTGCCAGCAGCCCTCCGGGTCGGGCCTACGAGCAGTACTTC
size: .; V: TRBV15; J: TRBJ2-5; D: .; CDR3: CATSRDKARAESQYF; DNA: TGTGCCACCAGCAGAGATAAGGCCCGGGCGGAATCCCAGTACTTC
size: few; V: TRBV20-1; J: TRBJ1-6; D: .; CDR3: CSARADSRYNSPLHF; DNA: TGCAGTGCTAGAGCTGACAGTAGATATAATTCACCCCTCCACTTT
size: few; V: TRBV20-1; J: TRBJ2-2; D: TRBD1; CDR3: CSATDRPSNTGELFF; DNA: TGCAGTGCGACGGACAGGCCCTCGAACACCGGGGAGCTGTTTTTT
size: .; V: TRBV25-1; J: TRBJ1-6; D: .; CDR3: CASSARAQGYNSPLHF; DNA: TGTGCCAGCAGTGCTAGAGCCCAGGGCTATAATTCACCCCTCCACTTT
size: many; V: TRBV7-8; J: TRBJ2-7; D: .; CDR3: CASSSRRTYEQYF; DNA: TGTGCCAGCAGCTCACGGAGGACCTACGAGCAGTACTTC
size: .; V: TRBV29-1; J: TRBJ2-5; D: .; CDR3: CSPRTRGVETQYF; DNA: TGCAGTCCGAGGACCAGGGGGGTGGAGACCCAGTACTTC
size: few; V: TRBV7-2; J: TRBJ2-7; D: TRBD1; CDR3: CASSFTGGLSRRYLYEQYF; DNA: TGTGCCAGCAGCTTTACAGGGGGCTTGTCTAGACGATACCTCTACGAGCAGTACTTC
size: .; V: TRBV6-1; J: TRBJ1-2; D: TRBD1; CDR3: CASSTKSTGGSYGYTF; DNA: TGTGCCAGCAGTACCAAATCGACAGGGGGCTCGTATGGCTACACCTTC
size: many; V: TRBV7-2; J: TRBJ1-1; D: .; CDR3: CASSPSNGGAEAFF; DNA: TGTGCCAGCAGCCCTTCCAATGGGGGCGCTGAAGCTTTCTTT
size: few; V: TRBV19; J: TRBJ1-1; D: .; CDR3: CASSIAGGTEAFF; DNA: TGTGCCAGTAGTATTGCGGGGGGCACTGAAGCTTTCTTT
size: .; V: TRBV2; J: TRBJ2-3; D: TRBD2; CDR3: CASSAIAGGPSDTQYF; DNA: TGTGCCAGCAGTGCTATAGCGGGAGGGCCCTCAGATACGCAGTATTTT
size: many; V: TRBV11-2; J: TRBJ2-7; D: TRBD1; CDR3: CASSLDQGGRQYF; DNA: TGTGCCAGCAGCTTAGATCAAGGGGGCCGGCAGTACTTC